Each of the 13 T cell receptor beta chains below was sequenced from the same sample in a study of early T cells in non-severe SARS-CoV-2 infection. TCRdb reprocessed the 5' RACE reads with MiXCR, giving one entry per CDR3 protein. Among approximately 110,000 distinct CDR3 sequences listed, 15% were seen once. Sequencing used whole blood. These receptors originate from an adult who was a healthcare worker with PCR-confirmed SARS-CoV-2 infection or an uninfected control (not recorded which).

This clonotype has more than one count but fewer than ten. The CDR3 bases are TGTGCCAGCAGAACCGGGGGTGGAGAAAAACTGTTTTTT. Translating gives CASRTGGGEKLFF. V gene TRBV6-5 combines with J gene TRBJ1-4, with D perhaps TRBD1 (5 bases). V was shortened by 6 bases and J by 8 bases, with 13 bases between the two germline ends. CDR3 length: 13 amino acids. Germline assignment: CDR1 MNHEY and CDR2 SVGAGI.

The DNA of the CDR3 is TGTGCCAGCCCCGGGACAGCCAAAAACATTCAGTACTTC. Encoded protein: CASPGTAKNIQYF. The V call is TRBV21-1, the J call TRBJ2-4; the table's D gene call, TRBD1, was not cross checked with the DNA. TRBV21-1 is a pseudogene locus. The CDR3 extends over 13 amino acids.

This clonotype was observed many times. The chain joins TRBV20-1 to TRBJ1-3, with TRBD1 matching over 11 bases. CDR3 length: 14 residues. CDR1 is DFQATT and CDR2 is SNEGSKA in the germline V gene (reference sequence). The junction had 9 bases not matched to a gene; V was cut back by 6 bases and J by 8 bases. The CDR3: CSARDRGSSDTIYF. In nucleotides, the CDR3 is TGCAGTGCCCGGGACAGGGGGTCTTCGGACACCATATATTTT.

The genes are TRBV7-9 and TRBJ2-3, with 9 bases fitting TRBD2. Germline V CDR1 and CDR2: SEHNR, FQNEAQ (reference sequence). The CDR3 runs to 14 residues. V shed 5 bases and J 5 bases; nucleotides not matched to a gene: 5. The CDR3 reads CASSTASGVDTQYF. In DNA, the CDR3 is TGTGCCAGCAGCACTGCTAGCGGGGTAGATACGCAGTATTTT.

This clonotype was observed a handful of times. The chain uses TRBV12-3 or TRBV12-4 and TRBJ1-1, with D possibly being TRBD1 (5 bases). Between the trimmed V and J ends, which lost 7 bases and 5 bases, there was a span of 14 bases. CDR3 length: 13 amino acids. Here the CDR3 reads CASTWGGLTEAFF. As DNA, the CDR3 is TGTGCCAGCACCTGGGGGGGGTTGACTGAAGCTTTCTTT.

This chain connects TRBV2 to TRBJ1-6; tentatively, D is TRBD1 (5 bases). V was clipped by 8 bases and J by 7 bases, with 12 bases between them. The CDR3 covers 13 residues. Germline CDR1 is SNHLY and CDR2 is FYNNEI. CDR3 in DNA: TGTGCCAGCGGGGGGAGTTTAAATTCACCCCTCCACTTT. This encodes CASGGSLNSPLHF.

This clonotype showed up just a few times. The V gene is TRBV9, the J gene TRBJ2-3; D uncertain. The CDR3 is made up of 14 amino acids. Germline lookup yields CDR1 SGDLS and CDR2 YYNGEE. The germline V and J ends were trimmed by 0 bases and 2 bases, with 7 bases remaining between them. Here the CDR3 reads CASSVGGYTDTQYF. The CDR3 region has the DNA TGTGCCAGCAGCGTAGGCGGTTACACAGATACGCAGTATTTT.

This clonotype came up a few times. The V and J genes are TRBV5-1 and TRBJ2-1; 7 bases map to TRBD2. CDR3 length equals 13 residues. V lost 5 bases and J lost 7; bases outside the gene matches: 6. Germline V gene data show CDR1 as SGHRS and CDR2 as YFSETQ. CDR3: CASRVVSGNEQFF. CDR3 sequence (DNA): TGCGCCAGCAGAGTAGTTAGCGGGAATGAGCAGTTCTTC.

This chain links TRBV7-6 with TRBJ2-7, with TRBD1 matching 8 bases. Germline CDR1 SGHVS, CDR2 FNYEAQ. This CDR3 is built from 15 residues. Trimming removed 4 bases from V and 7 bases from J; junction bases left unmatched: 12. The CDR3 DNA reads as TGTGCCAGCAGCTCGTTTCGGACAGGGCCAGGGGAGCAGTACTTC. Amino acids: CASSSFRTGPGEQYF.

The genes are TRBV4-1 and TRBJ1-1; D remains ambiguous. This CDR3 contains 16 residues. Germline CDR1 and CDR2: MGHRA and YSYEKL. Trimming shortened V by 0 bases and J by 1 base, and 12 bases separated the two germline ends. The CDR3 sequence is CASSQDQAAANTEAFF. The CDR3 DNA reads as TGCGCCAGCAGCCAAGACCAGGCGGCAGCGAACACTGAAGCTTTCTTT.

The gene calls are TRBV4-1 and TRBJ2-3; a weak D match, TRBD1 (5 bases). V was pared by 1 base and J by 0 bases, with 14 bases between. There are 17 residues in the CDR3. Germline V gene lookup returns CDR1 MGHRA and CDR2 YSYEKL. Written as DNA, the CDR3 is TGCGCCAGCAGCCAAGGGCCCGAGACAGTTAGCACAGATACGCAGTATTTT. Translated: CASSQGPETVSTDTQYF.

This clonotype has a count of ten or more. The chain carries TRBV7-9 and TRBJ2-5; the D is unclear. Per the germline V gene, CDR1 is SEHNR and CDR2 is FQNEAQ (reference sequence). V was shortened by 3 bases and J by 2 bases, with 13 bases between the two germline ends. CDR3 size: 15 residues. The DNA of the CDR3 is TGTGCCAGCAGCTTCCCTTCTGGCAGACAAGAGACCCAGTACTTC. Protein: CASSFPSGRQETQYF.

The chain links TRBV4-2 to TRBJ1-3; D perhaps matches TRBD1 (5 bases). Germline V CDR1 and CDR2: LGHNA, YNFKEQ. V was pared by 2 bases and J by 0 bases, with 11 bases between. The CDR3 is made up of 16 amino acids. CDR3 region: CASSQQKGHSGNTIYF. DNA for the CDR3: TGTGCCAGCAGCCAACAGAAGGGGCACTCTGGAAACACCATATATTTT.